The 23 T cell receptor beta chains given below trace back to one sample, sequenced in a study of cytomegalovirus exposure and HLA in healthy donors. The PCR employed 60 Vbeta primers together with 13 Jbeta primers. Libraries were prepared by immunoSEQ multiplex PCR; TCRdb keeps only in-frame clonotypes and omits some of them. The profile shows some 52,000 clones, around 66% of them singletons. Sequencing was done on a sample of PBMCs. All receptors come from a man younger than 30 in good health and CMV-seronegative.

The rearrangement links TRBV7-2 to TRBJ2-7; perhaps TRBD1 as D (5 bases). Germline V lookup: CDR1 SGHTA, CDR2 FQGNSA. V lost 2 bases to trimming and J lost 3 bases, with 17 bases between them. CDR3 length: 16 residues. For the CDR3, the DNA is TGTGCCAGCAGCTTAATCGCAGGGTTACAGCTCTACGAGCAGTACTTC. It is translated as CASSLIAGLQLYEQYF.

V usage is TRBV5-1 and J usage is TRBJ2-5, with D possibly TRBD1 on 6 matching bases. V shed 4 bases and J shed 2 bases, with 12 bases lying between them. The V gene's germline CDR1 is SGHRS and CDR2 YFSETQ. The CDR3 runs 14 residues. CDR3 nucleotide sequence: TGCGCCAGCAGCCCATGGACAGTTCAAGAGACCCAGTACTTC. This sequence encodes CASSPWTVQETQYF. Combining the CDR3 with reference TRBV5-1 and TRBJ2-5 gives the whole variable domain KAGVTQTPRYLIKTRGQQVTLSCSPISGHRSVSWYQQTPGQGLQFLFEYFSETQRNKGNFPGRFSGRQFSNSRSEMNVSTLELGDSALYLCASSPWTVQETQYFGPGTRLLVL.

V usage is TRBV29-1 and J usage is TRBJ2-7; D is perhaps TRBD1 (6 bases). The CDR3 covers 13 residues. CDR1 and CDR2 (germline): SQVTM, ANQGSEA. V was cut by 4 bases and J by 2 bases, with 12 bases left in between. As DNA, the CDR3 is TGCAGCGTTGGTCGGGACAAAGCCTACGAGCAGTACTTC. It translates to CSVGRDKAYEQYF.

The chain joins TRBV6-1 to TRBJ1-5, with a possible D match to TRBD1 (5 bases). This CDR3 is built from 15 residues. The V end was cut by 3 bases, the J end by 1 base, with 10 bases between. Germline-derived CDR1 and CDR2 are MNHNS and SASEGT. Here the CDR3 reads CASSEKYRSNQPQHF. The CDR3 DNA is TGTGCCAGCAGTGAGAAGTACAGGAGCAATCAGCCCCAGCATTTT.

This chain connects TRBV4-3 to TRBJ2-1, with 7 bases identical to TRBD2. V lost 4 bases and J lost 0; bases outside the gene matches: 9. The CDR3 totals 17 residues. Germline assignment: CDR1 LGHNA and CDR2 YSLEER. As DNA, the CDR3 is TGCGCCAGCAGCCGGGAACTAGCGAGGGACTCCTACAATGAGCAGTTCTTC. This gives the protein CASSRELARDSYNEQFF.

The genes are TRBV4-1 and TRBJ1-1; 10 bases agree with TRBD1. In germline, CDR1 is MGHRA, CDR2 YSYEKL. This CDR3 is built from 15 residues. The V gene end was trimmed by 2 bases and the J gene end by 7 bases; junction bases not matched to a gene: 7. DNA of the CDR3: TGCGCCAGCAGCCAACCCCGGGACAGGGGATATGAAGCTTTCTTT. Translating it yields CASSQPRDRGYEAFF.

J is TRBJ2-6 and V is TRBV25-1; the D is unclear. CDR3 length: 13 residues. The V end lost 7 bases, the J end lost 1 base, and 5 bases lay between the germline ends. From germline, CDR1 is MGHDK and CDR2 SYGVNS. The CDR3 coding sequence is TGTGCCAGCACCCCATCTGGGGCCAACGTCCTGACTTTC. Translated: CASTPSGANVLTF.

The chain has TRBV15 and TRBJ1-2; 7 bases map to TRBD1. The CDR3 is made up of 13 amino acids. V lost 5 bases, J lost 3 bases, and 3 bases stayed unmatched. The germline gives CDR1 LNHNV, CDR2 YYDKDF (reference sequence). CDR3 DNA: TGTGCCACCAGCGGACAGGCCCACTATGGCTACACCTTC. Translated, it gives CATSGQAHYGYTF.

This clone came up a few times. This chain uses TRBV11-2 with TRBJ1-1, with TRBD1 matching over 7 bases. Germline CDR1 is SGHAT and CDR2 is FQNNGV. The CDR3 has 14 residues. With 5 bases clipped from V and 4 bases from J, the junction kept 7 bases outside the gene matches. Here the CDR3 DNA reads TGTGCCAGCAGCCGACTGGGACAGTCCACTGAAGCTTTCTTT. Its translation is CASSRLGQSTEAFF.

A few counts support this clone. CDR3 sequence reads: CASSYRRQGPSYEQYF. Here the CDR3 DNA reads TGTGCCAGCAGTTACAGACGACAGGGTCCCTCCTACGAGCAGTACTTC. This chain uses TRBV6-5 with TRBJ2-7; 7 bases are shared with TRBD1. The length of the CDR3 is 16 residues. Germline assignment: CDR1 MNHEY and CDR2 SVGAGI. V shed 2 bases and J 0 bases; nucleotides not matched to a gene: 7.

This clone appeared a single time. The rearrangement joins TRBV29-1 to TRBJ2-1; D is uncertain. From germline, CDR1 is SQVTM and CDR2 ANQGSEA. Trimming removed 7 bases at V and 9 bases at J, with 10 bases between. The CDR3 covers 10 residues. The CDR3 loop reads CSGRVSEQFF. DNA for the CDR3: TGCAGCGGGAGAGTGAGTGAGCAGTTCTTC.

The CDR3 sequence: CASSLFAGVQETQYF. Here the CDR3 DNA reads TGTGCCAGCAGCTTATTCGCGGGAGTCCAAGAGACCCAGTACTTC. This chain connects TRBV7-9 to TRBJ2-5; 7 bases agree with TRBD2. Germline CDR1 reads SEHNR; CDR2 reads FQNEAQ (reference sequence). The CDR3 consists of 15 residues. V lost 2 bases, J lost 1 base, and 4 bases stayed unmatched.

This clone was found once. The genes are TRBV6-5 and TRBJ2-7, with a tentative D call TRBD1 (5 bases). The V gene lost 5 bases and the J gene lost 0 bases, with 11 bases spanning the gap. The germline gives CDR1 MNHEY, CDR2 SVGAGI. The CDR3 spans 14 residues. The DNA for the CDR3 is TGTGCCAGCAGTAATACAGGTAGCTCCTACGAGCAGTACTTC. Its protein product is CASSNTGSSYEQYF.

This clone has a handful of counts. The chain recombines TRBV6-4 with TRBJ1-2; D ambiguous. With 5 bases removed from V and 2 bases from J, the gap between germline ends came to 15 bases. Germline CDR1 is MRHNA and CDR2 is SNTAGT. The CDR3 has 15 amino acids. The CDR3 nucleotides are TGTGCCAGCAGTCGAGATTCAAGAGAGAACTATGGCTACACCTTC. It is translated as CASSRDSRENYGYTF.

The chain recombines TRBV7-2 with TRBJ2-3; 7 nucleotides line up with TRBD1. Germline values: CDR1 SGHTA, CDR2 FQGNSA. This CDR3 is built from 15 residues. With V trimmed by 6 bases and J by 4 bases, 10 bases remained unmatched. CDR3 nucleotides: TGTGCCAGCAGTCAGGACCGAGGGGGCGCAGATACGCAGTATTTT. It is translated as CASSQDRGGADTQYF.

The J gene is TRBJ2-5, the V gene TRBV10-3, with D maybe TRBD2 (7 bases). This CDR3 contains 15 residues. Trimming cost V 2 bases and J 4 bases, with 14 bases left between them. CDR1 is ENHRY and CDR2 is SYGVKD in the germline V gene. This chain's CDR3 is CAISEGGQRGETQYF. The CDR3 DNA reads TGTGCCATCAGTGAGGGCGGACAGCGGGGAGAGACCCAGTACTTC.

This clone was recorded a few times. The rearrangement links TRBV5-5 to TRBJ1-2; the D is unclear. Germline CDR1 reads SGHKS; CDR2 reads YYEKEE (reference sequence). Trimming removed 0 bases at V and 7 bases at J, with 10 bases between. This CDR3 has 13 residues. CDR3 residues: CASSLVDGSGYTF. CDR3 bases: TGTGCCAGCAGCTTGGTGGATGGGAGTGGCTACACCTTC.

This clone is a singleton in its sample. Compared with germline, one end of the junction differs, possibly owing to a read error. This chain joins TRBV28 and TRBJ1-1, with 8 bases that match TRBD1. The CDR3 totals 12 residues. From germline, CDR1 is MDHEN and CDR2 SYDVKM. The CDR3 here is CASSQTGGGEGF. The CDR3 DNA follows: TGTGCCAGCAGTCAAACAGGGGGTGGGGAGGGATTT.

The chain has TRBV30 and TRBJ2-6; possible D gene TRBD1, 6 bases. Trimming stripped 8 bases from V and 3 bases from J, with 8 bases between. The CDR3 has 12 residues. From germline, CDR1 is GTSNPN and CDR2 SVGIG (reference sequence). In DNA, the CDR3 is TGTGCCCGGACAGTTGGGGCCAACGTCCTGACTTTC. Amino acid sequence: CARTVGANVLTF.

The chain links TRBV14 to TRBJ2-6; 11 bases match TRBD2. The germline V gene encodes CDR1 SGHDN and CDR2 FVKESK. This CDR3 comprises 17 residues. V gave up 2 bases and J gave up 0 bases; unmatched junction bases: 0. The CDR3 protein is CASSQTSGSSGANVLTF. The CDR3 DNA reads TGTGCCAGCAGCCAAACTAGCGGGAGCTCTGGGGCCAACGTCCTGACTTTC.

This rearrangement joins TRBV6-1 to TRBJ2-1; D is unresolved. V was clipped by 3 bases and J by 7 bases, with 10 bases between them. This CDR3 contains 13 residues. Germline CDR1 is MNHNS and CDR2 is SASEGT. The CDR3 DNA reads TGTGCCAGCAGTGAGCAGGCGAGAAATGAGCAGTTCTTC. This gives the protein CASSEQARNEQFF.

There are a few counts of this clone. The CDR3 reads CAWERSEAFF. As DNA, the CDR3 is TGTGCCTGGGAACGGTCTGAAGCTTTCTTT. The rearrangement links TRBV30 to TRBJ1-1; D unclear. CDR3 size: 10 residues. Germline CDR1 GTSNPN, CDR2 SVGIG (reference sequence). The ends were cut back, 5 bases at V and 6 bases at J, with 7 bases in the middle.

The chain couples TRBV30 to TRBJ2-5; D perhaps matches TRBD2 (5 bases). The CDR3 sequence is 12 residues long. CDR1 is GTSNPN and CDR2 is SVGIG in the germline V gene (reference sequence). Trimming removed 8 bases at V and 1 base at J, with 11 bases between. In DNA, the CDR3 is TGTGCCCTCCTTGCGGGCCAAGAGACCCAGTACTTC. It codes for CALLAGQETQYF.